The 4 T cell receptor beta chains listed next were all sequenced from one sample in a study of T cell responses to AZD1222 COVID-19 vaccine. Clones were sequenced by immunoSEQ multiplex PCR, and TCRdb holds only the in-frame ones, with some missing. The sample has about 150,000 clones, about nine tenths seen once. The input for sequencing was peripheral blood, taken on day 0 of AZD1222 vaccination. Every receptor here comes from an adult in good health.

The gene calls are TRBV6-5 and TRBJ2-7; 11 nucleotides agree with TRBD1. The CDR3 is 14 residues long. From germline, CDR1 is MNHEY and CDR2 SVGAGI. Losses at the gene ends were 6 bases for V and 2 bases for J; bases not matched to a gene: 3. CDR3 in DNA: TGTGCCAGCAGCCTGGGACAGGGGGCCTACGAGCAGTACTTC. Protein sequence: CASSLGQGAYEQYF.

This clone was counted between two and nine times. This rearrangement joins TRBV5-4 to TRBJ2-7; D tentatively fits TRBD1 or TRBD2 (7 bases each). This CDR3 spans 14 amino acids. Germline V gene lookup returns CDR1 SGHNT and CDR2 YYREEE (reference sequence). Trimming shortened V by 4 bases and J by 2 bases, and 13 bases separated the two germline ends. Here the CDR3 reads CASSGGDRAYEQYF. CDR3 nucleotide sequence: TGTGCCAGCAGCGGGGGGGACAGAGCCTACGAGCAGTACTTC.

The CDR3 bases are TGTGCCAGTAGAGGGACAGGGAACACTGAAGCTTTCTTT. Its translation: CASRGTGNTEAFF. The chain links TRBV19 to TRBJ1-1; 8 bases line up with TRBD1. V shed 6 bases and J 1 base; nucleotides not matched to a gene: 1. The CDR3 has 13 amino acids. Germline CDR1 LNHDA, CDR2 SQIVND (reference sequence).

J is TRBJ2-7 and V is TRBV5-6; the D call may be TRBD1 or TRBD2 (5 bases each). This CDR3 region has 18 residues. Germline V gives CDR1 SGHDT, CDR2 YYEEEE. V lost 0 bases to trimming and J lost 0 bases, with 19 bases between them. The CDR3 loop reads CASSLDLRVAGSSYEQYF. In nucleotides, the CDR3 is TGTGCCAGCAGCTTGGACCTCAGGGTGGCAGGGAGCTCCTACGAGCAGTACTTC.